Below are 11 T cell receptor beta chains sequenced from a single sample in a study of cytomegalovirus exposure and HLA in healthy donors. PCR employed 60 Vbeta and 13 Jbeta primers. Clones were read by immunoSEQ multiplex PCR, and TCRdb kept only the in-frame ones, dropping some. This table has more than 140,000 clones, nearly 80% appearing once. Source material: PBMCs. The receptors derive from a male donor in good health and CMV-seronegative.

In DNA form, the CDR3 reads TGTGCCAGCAGATCAGGGGTTTTAGTCTATGGCTACACCTTC. This gives the protein CASRSGVLVYGYTF. The chain recombines TRBV2 with TRBJ1-2, with D possibly matching TRBD1 (6 bases). The germline CDR1 and CDR2 sequences are SNHLY and FYNNEI. The CDR3 is 14 amino acids. The V gene lost 6 bases and the J gene lost 4 bases, with 15 bases spanning the gap.

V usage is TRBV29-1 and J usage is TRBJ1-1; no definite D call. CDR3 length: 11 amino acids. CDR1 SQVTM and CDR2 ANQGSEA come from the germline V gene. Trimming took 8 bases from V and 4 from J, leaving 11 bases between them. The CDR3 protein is CSSRGLTEAFF. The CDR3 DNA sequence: TGCAGCTCCCGGGGTCTCACTGAAGCTTTCTTT.

The CDR3 reads CASSSGTGPGPQHF. The CDR3 DNA reads as TGTGCCAGCAGCTCCGGGACAGGCCCCGGCCCCCAGCATTTT. This chain connects TRBV7-6 to TRBJ1-5; 8 bases line up with TRBD1. Losses at the gene ends were 4 bases for V and 10 bases for J; bases not matched to a gene: 9. The germline gives CDR1 SGHVS, CDR2 FNYEAQ. CDR3 size: 14 residues.

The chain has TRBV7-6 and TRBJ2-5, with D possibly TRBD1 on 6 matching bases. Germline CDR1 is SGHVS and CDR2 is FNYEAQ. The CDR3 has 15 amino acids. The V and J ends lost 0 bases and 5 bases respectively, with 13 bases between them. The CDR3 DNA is TGTGCCAGCAGCTTAGCAAGGGGGAACGGGGAGACCCAGTACTTC. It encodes CASSLARGNGETQYF.

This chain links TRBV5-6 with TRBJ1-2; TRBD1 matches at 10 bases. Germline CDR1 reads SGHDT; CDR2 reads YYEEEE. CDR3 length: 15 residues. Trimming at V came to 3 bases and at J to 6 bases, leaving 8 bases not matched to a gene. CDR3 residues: CASSSRDRGGDGYTF. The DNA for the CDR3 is TGTGCCAGCAGCTCCCGGGACAGGGGAGGGGATGGCTACACCTTC. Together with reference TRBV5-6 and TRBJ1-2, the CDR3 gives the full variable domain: DAGVTQSPTHLIKTRGQQVTLRCSPKSGHDTVSWYQQALGQGPQFIFQYYEEEERQRGNFPDRFSGHQFPNYSSELNVNALLLGDSALYLCASSSRDRGGDGYTFGSGTRLTVV.

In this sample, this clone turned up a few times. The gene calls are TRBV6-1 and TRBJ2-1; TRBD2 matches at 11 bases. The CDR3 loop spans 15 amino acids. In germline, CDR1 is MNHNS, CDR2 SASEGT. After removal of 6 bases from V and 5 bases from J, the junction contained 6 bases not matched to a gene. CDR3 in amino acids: CASRKGLAGDNEQFF. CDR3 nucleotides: TGTGCCAGCAGGAAAGGACTAGCGGGTGACAATGAGCAGTTCTTC.

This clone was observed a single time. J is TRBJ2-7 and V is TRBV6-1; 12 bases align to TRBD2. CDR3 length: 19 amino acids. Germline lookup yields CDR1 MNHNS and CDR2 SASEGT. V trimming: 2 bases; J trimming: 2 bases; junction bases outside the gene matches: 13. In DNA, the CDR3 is TGTGCCAGCAGTGAATATTGGGTCCGGACTAGCGGGACCCCCTACGAGCAGTACTTC. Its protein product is CASSEYWVRTSGTPYEQYF.

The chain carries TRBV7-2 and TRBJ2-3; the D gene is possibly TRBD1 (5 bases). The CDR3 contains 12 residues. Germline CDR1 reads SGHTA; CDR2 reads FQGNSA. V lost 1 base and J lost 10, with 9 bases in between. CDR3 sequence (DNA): TGTGCCAGCAGCTTAGAGTTGGGGCCGCAGTATTTT. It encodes CASSLELGPQYF.

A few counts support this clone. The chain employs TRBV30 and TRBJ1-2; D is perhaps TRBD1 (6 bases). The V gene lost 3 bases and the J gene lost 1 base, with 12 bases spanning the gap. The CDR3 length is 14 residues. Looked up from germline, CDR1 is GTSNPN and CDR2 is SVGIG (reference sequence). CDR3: CAWRPGEGNYGYTF. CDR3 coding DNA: TGTGCCTGGAGGCCAGGGGAGGGTAACTATGGCTACACCTTC. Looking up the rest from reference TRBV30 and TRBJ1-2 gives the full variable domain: SQTIHQWPATLVQPVGSPLSLECTVEGTSNPNLYWYRQAAGRGLQLLFYSVGIGQISSEVPQNLSASRPQDRQFILSSKKLLLSDSGFYLCAWRPGEGNYGYTFGSGTRLTVV.

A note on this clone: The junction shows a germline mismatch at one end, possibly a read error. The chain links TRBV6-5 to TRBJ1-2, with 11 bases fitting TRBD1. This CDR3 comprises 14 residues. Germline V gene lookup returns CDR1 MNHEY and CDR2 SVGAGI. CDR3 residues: CAISQGQGVYGHTF. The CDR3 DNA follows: TGTGCCATCAGCCAGGGACAGGGGGTCTATGGCCACACCTTC.

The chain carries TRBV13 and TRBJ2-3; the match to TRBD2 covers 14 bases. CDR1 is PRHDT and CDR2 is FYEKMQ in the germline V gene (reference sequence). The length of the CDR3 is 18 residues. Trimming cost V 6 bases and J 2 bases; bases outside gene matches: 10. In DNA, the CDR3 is TGTGCCAGCAGACCAGGACTAGCGGGAGGAAAAATCACAGATACGCAGTATTTT. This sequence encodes CASRPGLAGGKITDTQYF.